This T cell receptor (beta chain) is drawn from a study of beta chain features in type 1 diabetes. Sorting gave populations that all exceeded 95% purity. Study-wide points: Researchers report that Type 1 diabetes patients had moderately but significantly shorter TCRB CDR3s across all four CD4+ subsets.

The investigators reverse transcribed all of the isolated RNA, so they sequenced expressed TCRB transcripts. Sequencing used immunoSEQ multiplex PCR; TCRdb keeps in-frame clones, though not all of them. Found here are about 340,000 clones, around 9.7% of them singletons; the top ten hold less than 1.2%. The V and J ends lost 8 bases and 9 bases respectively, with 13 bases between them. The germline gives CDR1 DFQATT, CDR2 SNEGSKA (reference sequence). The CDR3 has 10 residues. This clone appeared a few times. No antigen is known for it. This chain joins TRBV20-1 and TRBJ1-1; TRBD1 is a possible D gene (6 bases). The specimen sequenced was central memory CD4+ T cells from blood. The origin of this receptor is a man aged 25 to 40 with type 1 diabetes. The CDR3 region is CSSGQQQAFF. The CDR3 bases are TGCAGTTCCGGACAGCAACAAGCTTTCTTT.